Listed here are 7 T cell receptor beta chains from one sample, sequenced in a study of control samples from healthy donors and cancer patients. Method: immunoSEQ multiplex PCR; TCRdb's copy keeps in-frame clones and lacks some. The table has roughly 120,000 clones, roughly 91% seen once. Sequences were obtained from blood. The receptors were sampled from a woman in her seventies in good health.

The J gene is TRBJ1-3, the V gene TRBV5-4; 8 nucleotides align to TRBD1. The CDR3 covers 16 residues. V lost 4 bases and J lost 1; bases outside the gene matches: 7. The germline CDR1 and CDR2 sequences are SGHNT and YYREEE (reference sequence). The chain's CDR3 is CASSQGQVPSGNTIYF. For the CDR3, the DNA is TGTGCCAGCAGCCAGGGACAGGTACCATCTGGAAACACCATATATTTT.

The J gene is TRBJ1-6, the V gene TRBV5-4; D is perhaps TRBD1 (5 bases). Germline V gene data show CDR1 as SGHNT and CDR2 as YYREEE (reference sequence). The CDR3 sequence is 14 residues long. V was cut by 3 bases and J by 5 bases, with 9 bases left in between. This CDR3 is CASSSTANNSPLHF. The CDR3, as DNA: TGTGCCAGCAGCTCGACAGCGAATAATTCACCCCTCCACTTT.

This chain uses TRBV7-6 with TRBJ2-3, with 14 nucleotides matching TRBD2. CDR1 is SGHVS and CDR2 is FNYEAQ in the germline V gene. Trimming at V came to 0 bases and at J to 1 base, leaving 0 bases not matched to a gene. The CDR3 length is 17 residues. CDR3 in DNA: TGTGCCAGCAGCTTAGCGACTAGCGGGGGGGGCACAGATACGCAGTATTTT. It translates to CASSLATSGGGTDTQYF.

The CDR3 DNA is TGTGCCAGCAGCCGGACCCCGGGTTCACCCCTCCACTTT. As protein: CASSRTPGSPLHF. The chain couples TRBV14 to TRBJ1-6; no definite D call. The V gene's germline CDR1 is SGHDN and CDR2 FVKESK. The CDR3 is 13 residues long. V lost 4 bases and J 9 bases, leaving 10 bases between the germline ends.

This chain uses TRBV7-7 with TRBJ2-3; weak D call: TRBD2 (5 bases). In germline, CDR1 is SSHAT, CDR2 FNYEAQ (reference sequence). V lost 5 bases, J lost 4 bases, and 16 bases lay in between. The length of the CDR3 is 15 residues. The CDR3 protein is CASSPGPGGSDTQYF. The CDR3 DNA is TGTGCCAGCAGCCCCGGTCCCGGAGGTTCAGATACGCAGTATTTT.

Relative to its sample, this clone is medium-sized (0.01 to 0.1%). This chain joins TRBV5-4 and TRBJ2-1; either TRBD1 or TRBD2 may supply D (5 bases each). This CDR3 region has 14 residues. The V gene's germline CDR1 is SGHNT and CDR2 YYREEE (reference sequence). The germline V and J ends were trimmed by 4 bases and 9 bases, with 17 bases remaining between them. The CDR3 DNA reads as TGTGCCAGCAGCCCCGGGACCCAGGCCGGTGAGCAGTTCTTC. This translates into CASSPGTQAGEQFF.

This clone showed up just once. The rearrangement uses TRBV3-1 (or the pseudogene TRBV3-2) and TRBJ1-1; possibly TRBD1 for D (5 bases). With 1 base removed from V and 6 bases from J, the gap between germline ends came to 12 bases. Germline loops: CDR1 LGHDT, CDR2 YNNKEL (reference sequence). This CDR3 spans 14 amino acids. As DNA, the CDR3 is TGTGCCAGCAGCCAAGCGTTGGGGGAGGCTGAAGCTTTCTTT. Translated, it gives CASSQALGEAEAFF.